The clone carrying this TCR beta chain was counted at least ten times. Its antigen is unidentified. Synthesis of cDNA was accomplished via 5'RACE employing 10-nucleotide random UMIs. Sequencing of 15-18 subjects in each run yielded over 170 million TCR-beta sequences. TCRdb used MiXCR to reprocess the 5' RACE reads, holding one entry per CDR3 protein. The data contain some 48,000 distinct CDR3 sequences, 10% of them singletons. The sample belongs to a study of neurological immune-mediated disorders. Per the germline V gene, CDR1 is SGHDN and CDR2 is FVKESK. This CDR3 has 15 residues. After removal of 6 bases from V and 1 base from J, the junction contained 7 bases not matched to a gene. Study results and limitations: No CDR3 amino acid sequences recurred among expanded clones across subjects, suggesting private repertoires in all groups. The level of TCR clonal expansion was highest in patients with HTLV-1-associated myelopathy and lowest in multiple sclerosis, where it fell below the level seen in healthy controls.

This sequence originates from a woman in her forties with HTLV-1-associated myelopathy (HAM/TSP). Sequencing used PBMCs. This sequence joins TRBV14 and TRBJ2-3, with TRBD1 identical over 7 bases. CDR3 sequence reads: CASSARGPRTDTQYF. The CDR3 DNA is TGTGCCAGCAGTGCAAGGGGGCCCCGCACAGATACGCAGTATTTT.